The TCR beta chain described here comes from a study of blood T cell repertoires in COVID-19. Study background: Some COVID-19 samples were acute and others convalescent; all came from the United States, Italy and Spain. Nucleic acid was either cDNA or gDNA, and it came from T cells, B-cell-depleted T cells, or PBMCs.

Data came from immunoSEQ multiplex PCR; TCRdb stores just in-frame clones and leaves some out. This table holds roughly 62,000 clones, about 80% found once. Trimming took 6 bases from V and 7 from J, leaving 10 bases between them. The CDR3 sequence is 12 residues long. The germline gives CDR1 SGHNT, CDR2 YENEEA. The genes are TRBV11-3 and TRBJ1-5; D unresolved. The TCR was taken from a man between 60 and 70 years old with acute or convalescent COVID-19. The sequenced sample consisted of peripheral blood. The chain's CDR3 is CASRPLRQPQHF. Written as DNA, the CDR3 is TGTGCCAGCAGACCACTCAGGCAGCCCCAGCATTTT.